A single TCR beta chain is shown here with its context. Its recognized antigen is unknown. Within one base of it there is no much larger clone, and no base qualities were kept. These data belong to a study of cytomegalovirus exposure and HLA in healthy donors (dated by TCRdb to the late 2010s). Study-level background: An earlier analysis of roughly 570 of the donors reported roughly 300 Gb of sequence data and around 100 million unique TCR beta sequences obtained from some 170 million T cells. Approximately 330 gigabases of sequencing data and roughly 81 million unique TCR sequences made up an early release that covered fewer than 650 HLA-typed donors. The genetic ancestry cluster associated with self-reported Caucasian donors included about 81% of the roughly 400 genotyped donors. The study aimed to test whether cataloging public T cell receptors could reveal signatures of past pathogen exposure. The study profiled the T cell repertoires of hundreds of subjects by immunosequencing and related them to cytomegalovirus serostatus. In addition to the first cohort of approximately 650 subjects, a separate validation cohort of approximately 130 different subjects was used. The study combined high-throughput TCR immunosequencing, statistical association of individual TCRs with disease status, and machine learning to predict cytomegalovirus infection status. In a later analysis, previously published TCR beta repertoires from some 640 donors were re-analyzed and high-resolution HLA genotyping was added so that TCR occurrence patterns could be studied. The later analysis used no new phenotypic data to find candidate immune exposures, relying instead on TCR beta sequences and their occurrence across donors. An earlier analysis of fewer than 700 of the donors applied high-throughput TCR beta sequencing to assess whether each TCR beta V gene segment acted as functional or pseudogenic. Alongside the repertoire data, information on donor age, sex, ethnicity and CMV serostatus was compiled. A later genetic analysis took genome-wide SNP genotypes for about three fifths of the roughly 670 donors and used that subset as a discovery cohort. Every repertoire in the discovery cohort had been generated on one and the same sequencing platform. HLA typing covered class I and class II loci at four-digit resolution. The number of typed donors differed by locus: about 620-640 for A, B, C, DRB1 and DQB1; 522 for DQA1; 606 for DPA1; and 450 to 480 for DPB1. Roughly 5 DR-DQ haplotypes were handled as single units for association and clustering, since linkage in the cohort was strong. Among some 400 genotyped donors of the cohort, an average of roughly 230,000 unique TCR beta nucleotide sequences was sequenced per donor, of which roughly 17% were non-productive.

The cohort comprised 550 to 700 healthy bone marrow donors. All cohort members were sampled while nominally healthy, although unrecorded immune exposures were likely present. The donor was CMV seronegative and belonged to the group of 380 or so seronegative cohort members. A peripheral blood sample was collected from each donor, and TCR beta sequencing was performed on peripheral blood mononuclear cells. Genomic DNA was extracted from the blood cell samples with the Qiagen DNeasy Blood Extraction Kit. Points the paper makes about the study in general: A later analysis reported that several top co-occurrence clusters appeared linked to parvovirus B19, influenza, CMV and Epstein-Barr virus. The authors suggested that the approach could potentially be extended to other disease states and immunological phenotypes. A group of highly shared sequence variants was considered likely to be a technical artifact of the sequencing pipeline. In both the original and validation cohorts, the classifier was reported to diagnose cytomegalovirus status with high specificity and sensitivity. A total of 150 to 200 TCR beta chains were listed by the study as associated with cytomegalovirus. The earlier analysis of about 600 of the donors excluded around 17 rarely observed V segments, including chromosome 9 orphons, because counts were too low. Compared with equally common non-associated chains, HLA-associated TCR beta chains in a later analysis were more clonally expanded and had lower generation probabilities. In vitro tests confirmed that a few of the cytomegalovirus-associated TCR beta chains recognize cytomegalovirus antigens. This cohort had only TCR beta chains sequenced, and the lack of alpha or paired-chain data limited which features could be detected. While some public TCRs were present in many individuals, most TCR sequences turned up only very rarely across donors. Strong co-occurrence of HLA alleles, especially DR and DQ, made assigning TCR associations to individual alleles difficult. Immune exposure information for the cohort was limited to CMV serostatus. Presence/absence analyses assumed roughly uniform sequencing depth across donors, an assumption that may not hold. Correlated functional status among segregating V segments might be attributable to linkage disequilibrium, but an unknown experimental factor could not be ruled out. In a later analysis, TCR association rates were found to vary across HLA loci, with the most associated TCRs seen for DRB1 alleles and the fewest for HLA-C alleles. A further reported finding was that TCR beta sequences accurately predicted the HLA-A and HLA-B alleles for most subjects in the first cohort. In an earlier analysis of about 600 of the donors, most TCR beta V segments appeared in productive rearrangements about 90% or about 30% of the time, broadly matching IMGT annotations. An association between a missense DCLRE1C variant and V-gene and J-gene trimming of TCR beta chains was found in a later genetic analysis and replicated in an independent cohort. Because HLA typing was missing for some donors at each locus, association tests included only the typed subset. According to a later genetic analysis, donors in an Asian-associated ancestry cluster had fewer N-insertions in productive TCRs than the approximately 650-donor mean. In a later analysis, most CMV-associated TCR beta chains were found to appear HLA-restricted, with HLA associations seemingly driven largely by CMV exposure. Some IMGT-functional V segments, including TRBV6-2 and TRBV6-3, could not be distinguished by the 87-base-pair reads and were therefore excluded. A later analysis associated some 17,000 TCR beta sequences with specific HLA alleles at a false discovery rate of 0.05.

According to the germline V gene, CDR1 reads MDHEN and CDR2 reads SYDVKM. From V the trimming removes 4 bases and from J it removes 1 base, while the gene matches leave 13 bases of the junction unaccounted for. The CDR3 contains 18 residues, cysteine and phenylalanine counted. Only the CDR3 portion is preserved as DNA: 54 bases, with reading frame beginning at the first base. Library preparation was by the immunoSEQ multiplex PCR assay. A mixture of 60 forward primers for TCR Vbeta segments and 13 reverse primers for TCR Jbeta segments was used in the multiplex PCR. A multiplex PCR assay on genomic DNA amplified the CDR3 region of rearranged TCR beta genes. Amplified TCR beta libraries were sequenced as 87-base-pair reads on the Illumina HiSeq System. The paper's data handling went like this. A later analysis counted about 76 million unique TCR beta chains across the 600 to 850 repertoires, and 10 million to 11 million of these chains were shared by at least two donors. Raw reads were error-corrected and collapsed into unique sequences by a nearest-neighbor algorithm in which closely related sequences were merged to remove PCR and sequencing errors. CDR3 sequences were aligned to IMGT reference sequences to assign V, D and J gene segments. For a sequence to be retained, at least a six-nucleotide match to both a V gene segment and a J gene segment was required. A rearrangement was called productive if the CDR3 had no stop codons and remained in frame with V and J, and every other rearrangement was called non-productive. Following IMGT convention, CDR3 was defined as the stretch from the second conserved V-encoded cysteine up to the conserved J-encoded phenylalanine. In an earlier analysis of approximately 590 of the donors, sequences lacking an unambiguous match to a single V gene segment were excluded. In an earlier analysis of almost 600 of the donors, a V segment was called functional when productive rearrangements were above 56.7%, and segregating when the standard deviation between donors exceeded 5%. To diagnose cytomegalovirus status from the catalog of TCR beta chain sequences, a statistical classification framework was built. A later analysis assigned V and J genes by comparing TCR nucleotide sequences with IMGT/GENE-DB human TR gene sequences. A later analysis assigned CDR3 sequences and most-parsimonious VDJ recombination scenarios with the TCRdist pipeline. In a later analysis, every TCR beta chain was defined by the combination of its CDR3 amino acid sequence and its V-gene family, and reads without a unique V-gene family were dropped. To address suspected cross-contamination and a sequencing artifact, a later analysis removed 450 to 700 highly shared, low-generation-probability nucleotide sequences. A later analysis calculated a clonal expansion index for each public chain from normalized within-repertoire ranks of inferred template counts. A later analysis computed generation probabilities with a VDJ recombination model fitted to out-of-frame rearrangements, and checked the results against IGoR. In a later analysis, TCR-TCR, TCR-HLA and TCR-CMV co-occurrence was scored with hypergeometric tests, and a repertoire-size bias correction was applied to TCR pairs. A later analysis estimated false discovery rates by permuting HLA or CMV assignments 20 times. In a later analysis, co-occurring TCRs were grouped using DBSCAN, with TCRdist sequence similarity added in when clustering inside HLA-allele-positive subsets. Repertoires with fewer than 30,000 or more than 120,000 public chains were left out of co-occurrence clustering, as were about 5 repertoires with anomalous nucleotide sharing. The immuneACCESS repertoire file appears here via TCRdb, limited to in-frame rearrangements. These files lack a portion of the clones; in checked studies, under half of the deficit traces to unresolved V genes, and the cause of the others is not known. V, J and clone size were drawn from that table, and D and trimming were deduced from the DNA. This sample comprises 120,000 or so clones, about three quarters of them detected only once. More than 3% of the sample lies in the top ten.

Source material: PBMCs. The sequence derives from a young man in good health and CMV-seronegative. The rearranged chain carries TRBV28 and TRBJ1-1, with 9 junctional bases fitting TRBD1. The CDR3 reads CASSSGIGQGRTNTEAFF. In nucleotides, the sequence is TGTGCCAGCAGTTCTGGTATAGGACAGGGGAGAACGAACACTGAAGCTTTCTTT. The CDR3, completed at both ends by the reference TRBV28 and TRBJ1-1 genes, gives the full variable domain DVKVTQSSRYLVKRTGEKVFLECVQDMDHENMFWYRQDPGLGLRLIYFSYDVKMKEKGDIPEGYSVSREKKERFSLILESASTNQTSMYLCASSSGIGQGRTNTEAFFGQGTRLTVV.